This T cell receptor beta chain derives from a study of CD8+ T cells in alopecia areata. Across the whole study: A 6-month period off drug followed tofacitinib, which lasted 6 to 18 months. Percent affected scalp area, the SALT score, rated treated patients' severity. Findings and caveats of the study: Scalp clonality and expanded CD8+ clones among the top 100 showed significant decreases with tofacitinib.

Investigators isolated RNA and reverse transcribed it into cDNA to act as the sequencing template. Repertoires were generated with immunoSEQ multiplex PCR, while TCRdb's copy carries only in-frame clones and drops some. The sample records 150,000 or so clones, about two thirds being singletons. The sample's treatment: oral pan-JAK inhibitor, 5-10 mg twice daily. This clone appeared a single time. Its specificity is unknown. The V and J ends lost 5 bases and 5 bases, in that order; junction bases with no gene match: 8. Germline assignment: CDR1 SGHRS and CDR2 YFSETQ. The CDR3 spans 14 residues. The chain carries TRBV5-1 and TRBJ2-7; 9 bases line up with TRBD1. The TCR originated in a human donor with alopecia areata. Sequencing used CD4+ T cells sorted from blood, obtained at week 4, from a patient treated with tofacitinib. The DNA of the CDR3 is TGCGCCAGCAGTTCCGGGACAGGGTCCCACGAGCAGTACTTC. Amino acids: CASSSGTGSHEQYF.